These 27 T cell receptor beta chains originate from one sample sequenced in a study of spatial heterogeneity in lung cancer. General observations from the study: Expanded alpha and beta TCR counts within tumors tracked tumor mutation counts.

TCRdb itself ran the 5' RACE reads through MiXCR, one entry per CDR3 protein. The profile shows 10,000 to 12,000 distinct CDR3 sequences, about 11% of them singletons. These receptors' targets are unknown. Time point meaning: sample taken at primary tumor resection. Sequencing used lung tumor tissue, obtained at surgery. Every receptor here comes from a female donor with early-stage non-small cell lung cancer.

V is TRBV29-1 and J is TRBJ1-1, with a possible D match to TRBD1 (5 bases). The V gene lost 3 bases and the J gene lost 12 bases, with 17 bases spanning the gap. The CDR3 covers 12 residues. CDR1 is SQVTM and CDR2 is ANQGSEA in the germline V gene. The CDR3 sequence: CSVDRGRGTTFF. The CDR3 region has the DNA TGCAGCGTTGATAGAGGGCGGGGGACGACTTTCTTT. The variable domain in full, completed from reference TRBV29-1 and TRBJ1-1, reads SAVISQKPSRDICQRGTSLTIQCQVDSQVTMMFWYRQQPGQSLTLIATANQGSEATYESGFVIDKFPISRPNLTFSTLTVSNMSPEDSSIYLCSVDRGRGTTFFGQGTRLTVV.

This clonotype occurred many times. The chain employs TRBV4-2 and TRBJ1-1, with TRBD1 identical over 8 bases. V shed 5 bases and J 2 bases; nucleotides not matched to a gene: 7. This CDR3 is 15 amino acids long. Germline V gives CDR1 LGHNA, CDR2 YNFKEQ. The CDR3 DNA reads TGTGCCAGCAGCGCGGACAGGGCCCCAAACACTGAAGCTTTCTTT. Its protein is CASSADRAPNTEAFF.

This clonotype is labeled as medium-sized. The chain employs TRBV7-2 and TRBJ1-2; 7 bases align to TRBD1. The V gene's germline CDR1 is SGHTA and CDR2 FQGNSA. The CDR3 sequence is 14 residues long. Germline trimming cut 6 bases from V and 5 bases from J; bases unmatched to any gene: 9. The CDR3 protein is CASSPGQHRYGYTF. The CDR3 DNA is TGTGCCAGCAGTCCGGGACAGCACCGTTATGGCTACACCTTC.

Sample share makes this clonotype medium-sized. V usage is TRBV7-9 and J usage is TRBJ1-3; D is undetermined. The CDR3 contains 14 residues. V dropped 4 bases and J dropped 0 bases, with 7 bases sitting between them. CDR1 is SEHNR, CDR2 FQNEAQ, per germline (reference sequence). The CDR3: CASSSAVSGNTIYF. CDR3 bases: TGTGCCAGCAGCTCAGCCGTCTCTGGAAACACCATATATTTT.

The rearrangement uses TRBV6-1 and TRBJ1-1, with a tentative D call TRBD1 (6 bases). Germline assignment: CDR1 MNHNS and CDR2 SASEGT. V dropped 7 bases and J dropped 4 bases, with 16 bases sitting between them. The CDR3 totals 14 residues. CDR3 nucleotides: TGTGCCAGCACACCCAGGGGAAGGGGCACTGAAGCTTTCTTT. This encodes CASTPRGRGTEAFF.

This clonotype has at least ten counts. This sequence joins TRBV4-2 and TRBJ1-1, with D perhaps matching TRBD1 (6 bases). V was cut by 3 bases and J by 4 bases, with 21 bases left in between. This CDR3 contains 17 residues. Germline V gene data show CDR1 as LGHNA and CDR2 as YNFKEQ. DNA of the CDR3: TGTGCCAGCAGCCAGGGGCGGCAGGGGTTAAGTAGCACTGAAGCTTTCTTT. Its protein product is CASSQGRQGLSSTEAFF.

V and J are TRBV5-6 and TRBJ2-7; D is unresolved. CDR3 size: 14 residues. Germline-derived CDR1 and CDR2 are SGHDT and YYEEEE. Trimming pared 4 bases from V and 7 bases from J, leaving 18 bases between. Here the CDR3 reads CASSPETPLREQYF. The DNA for the CDR3 is TGTGCCAGCAGCCCCGAGACTCCCCTTAGAGAGCAGTACTTC.

The chain employs TRBV29-1 and TRBJ2-5; D is tentatively TRBD1 or TRBD2 (5 bases each). Trimming cost V 6 bases and J 1 base, with 21 bases left between them. CDR1 SQVTM and CDR2 ANQGSEA come from the germline V gene. The CDR3 loop spans 16 amino acids. In nucleotides, the CDR3 is TGCAGCGTGCGCAGGCGGCCACTAGGGGCCCAAGAGACCCAGTACTTC. Translation: CSVRRRPLGAQETQYF. Looking up the rest from reference TRBV29-1 and TRBJ2-5 gives the full variable domain: SAVISQKPSRDICQRGTSLTIQCQVDSQVTMMFWYRQQPGQSLTLIATANQGSEATYESGFVIDKFPISRPNLTFSTLTVSNMSPEDSSIYLCSVRRRPLGAQETQYFGPGTRLLVL.

In its sample, this clonotype is medium-sized. The chain employs TRBV10-3 and TRBJ1-2; D is undetermined. V shed 3 bases and J shed 2 bases, with 4 bases lying between them. The CDR3 extends over 12 amino acids. CDR1 is ENHRY and CDR2 is SYGVKD in the germline V gene. The CDR3 here is CAISEGNYGYTF. CDR3 nucleotide sequence: TGTGCCATCAGTGAAGGGAACTATGGCTACACCTTC.

This clonotype was observed at least ten times. This chain joins TRBV24-1 and TRBJ2-3; 7 nucleotides match TRBD2. The CDR3 has 15 amino acids. Germline V lookup: CDR1 KGHDR, CDR2 SFDVKD. The J segment lost 1 base and the V segment lost 1 base, leaving 1 base of the junction unmatched. In DNA, the CDR3 is TGTGCCACCAGTGATTTCACTAGCGGCACAGATACGCAGTATTTT. Amino acids: CATSDFTSGTDTQYF.

This clonotype was detected only a few times. A much larger clonotype is one base distant, so this may be a read error. The rearrangement joins TRBV7-9 to TRBJ1-4; no reliable D call. The CDR3 loop spans 12 amino acids. The V gene's germline CDR1 is SEHNR and CDR2 FQNEAQ (reference sequence). The CDR3 DNA reads as TGTGTCAGCAGCGCGAGGGCCCCGGGACTGTTTTTT. This encodes CVSSARAPGLFF.

By frequency in the sample, this clonotype is medium-sized. The rearrangement joins TRBV3-1 to TRBJ1-1, with D maybe TRBD1 (5 bases). Trimming took off 3 bases at V and 4 bases at J, with 12 bases between the two ends. The V gene's germline CDR1 is LGHDT and CDR2 YNNKEL (reference sequence). The CDR3 is 14 residues long. The DNA of the CDR3 is TGTGCCAGCAGCCATGGGTGGGGGTCCACTGAAGCTTTCTTT. Amino acids: CASSHGWGSTEAFF.

The V gene is TRBV7-2, the J gene TRBJ2-7, with 14 bases fitting TRBD2. Germline-derived CDR1 and CDR2 are SGHTA and FQGNSA. The CDR3 runs 15 residues. Unmatched junction bases numbered 6, after V lost 5 bases and J lost 6 bases. This CDR3 is CASSPGLAGGREQYF. The DNA of the CDR3 is TGTGCCAGCAGCCCAGGACTAGCGGGAGGTCGCGAGCAGTACTTC.

The V and J genes are TRBV12-3 or TRBV12-4 and TRBJ2-7, with 7 nucleotides matching TRBD1. The V segment lost 4 bases and the J segment 8 bases; nucleotides outside the gene matches: 8. CDR3 size: 13 residues. The CDR3 spells CASSWGQSTKQYF. CDR3 nucleotide sequence: TGTGCCAGCAGTTGGGGACAGTCTACGAAGCAGTACTTC.

Sample share makes this clonotype medium-sized. The gene calls are TRBV12-3 or TRBV12-4 and TRBJ2-1; D is tentatively TRBD1 or TRBD2 (5 bases each). This CDR3 region has 16 residues. V lost 6 bases and J lost 1, with 16 bases in between. The CDR3 DNA is TGTGCCAGCAGGCCAGTTGGGGGTAGTTCCTACAATGAGCAGTTCTTC. Translated, it gives CASRPVGGSSYNEQFF.

This clonotype counts as medium-sized. This chain joins TRBV28 and TRBJ2-7, with 8 bases matching TRBD2. The CDR3 totals 13 residues. J was trimmed by 2 bases and V by 5 bases; bases with no gene match: 2. Per germline, CDR1 MDHEN and CDR2 SYDVKM. This CDR3 is CASSTSGPYEQYF. CDR3 DNA sequence: TGTGCCAGCAGTACTAGCGGACCCTACGAGCAGTACTTC.

The chain has TRBV6-2 or TRBV6-3 and TRBJ2-3; D not resolved. Germline V gene sequence: CDR1 MNHEY, CDR2 SVGEGT. Trimming removed 5 bases at V and 1 base at J, with 19 bases between. The CDR3 consists of 17 residues. The DNA of the CDR3 is TGTGCCAGCAGTACCGGCAGTTGGGCTCATGGCACAGATACGCAGTATTTT. Translated: CASSTGSWAHGTDTQYF.

This clonotype was counted only a few times. CDR3 residues: CASSQNQETQYF. The CDR3 bases are TGTGCCAGCAGTCAAAACCAAGAGACCCAGTACTTC. The chain recombines TRBV28 with TRBJ2-5; D ambiguous. V lost 5 bases and J lost 0, with 4 bases in between. Germline V CDR1 and CDR2: MDHEN, SYDVKM. The length of the CDR3 is 12 residues.

By its share, this clonotype is medium-sized. The chain uses TRBV7-9 and TRBJ2-1; TRBD1 might be the D (5 bases). Germline-derived CDR1 and CDR2 are SEHNR and FQNEAQ (reference sequence). This CDR3 is 16 amino acids long. Trimming pared 3 bases from V and 0 bases from J, leaving 12 bases between. The CDR3 loop is CASSLNRWSSYNEQFF. Written as DNA, the CDR3 is TGTGCCAGCAGCTTGAACAGGTGGAGCTCCTACAATGAGCAGTTCTTC.

DNA of the CDR3: TGTGCCAGCAGCTTACTAGCGGGTAGCACAGATACGCAGTATTTT. Translated, it gives CASSLLAGSTDTQYF. The chain employs TRBV7-2 and TRBJ2-3; 8 bases map to TRBD2. Germline V gives CDR1 SGHTA, CDR2 FQGNSA. This CDR3 region has 15 residues. With 2 bases clipped from V and 0 bases from J, the junction kept 1 base outside the gene matches.

This clonotype was recorded at least ten times. The chain carries TRBV10-1 and TRBJ1-1, with D tentatively TRBD1 (5 bases). Germline CDR1 is WNHNN and CDR2 is SYGVQD (reference sequence). The V and J ends lost 8 bases and 5 bases respectively, with 15 bases between them. The CDR3 contains 13 residues. Here the CDR3 DNA reads TGCGCCAGCCGCCTCGACGAGGGGACTGAAGCTTTCTTT. This codes for CASRLDEGTEAFF.

This clonotype is classed as medium-sized. The CDR3 region is CSAWDTSGANVLTF. CDR3 sequence (DNA): TGCAGTGCTTGGGACACCTCTGGGGCCAACGTCCTGACTTTC. The chain uses TRBV20-1 and TRBJ2-6, with D tentatively TRBD1 (6 bases). The CDR3 totals 14 residues. Germline CDR1 is DFQATT and CDR2 is SNEGSKA (reference sequence). V was clipped by 5 bases and J by 0 bases, with 8 bases between them.

This clonotype came up a few times. The chain is built from TRBV7-9 and TRBJ1-1; no clear D. The V gene's germline CDR1 is SEHNR and CDR2 FQNEAQ (reference sequence). The V and J ends lost 2 bases and 3 bases respectively, with 7 bases between them. This CDR3 is 13 amino acids long. CDR3 sequence reads: CASSLQPDTEAFF. The CDR3, as DNA: TGTGCCAGCAGCTTACAACCCGACACTGAAGCTTTCTTT.

This clonotype turned up a few times. The V and J genes are TRBV7-2 and TRBJ2-5; the match to TRBD2 covers 8 bases. This CDR3 has 13 residues. Germline CDR1 and CDR2: SGHTA and FQGNSA. V shed 1 base, J shed 12 bases, and the junction held 7 bases outside the gene matches. DNA of the CDR3: TGTGCCAGCAGCTTAGATTTAGCGGGGACTAAGTACTTC. It translates to CASSLDLAGTKYF.

This clonotype has just a few counts. In DNA form, the CDR3 reads TGTGCCAGCTCACCTGGCCGGAACCAAGAGACCCAGTACTTC. Amino acid sequence: CASSPGRNQETQYF. V gene TRBV18 combines with J gene TRBJ2-5; no clear D. Germline loops: CDR1 KGHSH, CDR2 LQKENI. The CDR3 spans 14 residues. Trimming shortened V by 3 bases and J by 0 bases, and 8 bases separated the two germline ends.

On this clonotype: A much bigger clone sits one base away, suggesting this may be a read error. The genes are TRBV7-8 and TRBJ2-3; 8 bases are shared with TRBD2. This CDR3 region has 15 residues. Unmatched junction bases numbered 6, after V lost 1 base and J lost 6 bases. Germline-derived CDR1 and CDR2 are SGHVS and FQNEAQ. The DNA for the CDR3 is TGTGCCAGCAGCTTAGTGTGGCGGGGGGCTGATACGCAGTATTTT. This sequence encodes CASSLVWRGADTQYF.

This chain joins TRBV20-1 and TRBJ2-3; D is possibly TRBD1 (6 bases). Germline CDR1 is DFQATT and CDR2 is SNEGSKA (reference sequence). The V and J ends lost 4 bases and 0 bases respectively, with 17 bases between them. The CDR3 contains 16 residues. CDR3 residues: CSATPQGQRSTDTQYF. CDR3 bases: TGCAGTGCTACGCCGCAGGGGCAGCGTAGCACAGATACGCAGTATTTT.